One and the same sample provided the 26 T cell receptor beta chains below, sequenced in a study of T-cell reconstitution after alpha-beta-depleted transplantation in children. Unique molecular identifiers were incorporated during preparation of the TCRbeta library. TCRdb ran MiXCR on the PCR reads and lists one entry per CDR3 protein. The sample records a few hundred thousand distinct CDR3 sequences, 13% being singletons. The input for sequencing was PBMCs, taken from the stem cell graft. The receptors originated from a human donor who donated a stem cell graft to a child with Fanconi anemia.

This clonotype was observed many times. J is TRBJ2-1 and V is TRBV5-1, with 7 bases fitting TRBD1. This CDR3 region has 13 residues. The V and J ends lost 0 bases and 10 bases, in that order; junction bases with no gene match: 4. Germline V gene lookup returns CDR1 SGHRS and CDR2 YFSETQ. The CDR3 protein is CASSLVGGREQFF. The CDR3 region has the DNA TGCGCCAGCAGCTTGGTAGGGGGCAGGGAGCAGTTCTTC.

The table lists this clonotype with many counts. V and J are TRBV5-1 and TRBJ1-1; no reliable D call. The CDR3 totals 16 residues. Trimming removed 2 bases from V and 1 base from J, with 15 bases in between. Germline V lookup: CDR1 SGHRS, CDR2 YFSETQ. CDR3: CASSFGRNHGNTEAFF. CDR3 DNA sequence: TGCGCCAGCAGCTTCGGACGGAACCATGGGAACACTGAAGCTTTCTTT.

This clonotype was recorded many times. The rearrangement joins TRBV20-1 to TRBJ1-5; tentatively, D is TRBD1 (6 bases). The CDR3 runs to 13 residues. Germline loops: CDR1 DFQATT, CDR2 SNEGSKA (reference sequence). CDR3 sequence (DNA): TGCAGCGCCTCCAGGGGTAGCAATCAGCCCCAGCATTTT. Translation gives CSASRGSNQPQHF.

The chain has TRBV4-2 and TRBJ2-1; D not certain. Trimming shortened V by 1 base and J by 5 bases, and 6 bases separated the two germline ends. There are 13 residues in the CDR3. Germline loops: CDR1 LGHNA, CDR2 YNFKEQ. CDR3 nucleotides: TGTGCCAGCAGCCAAGTGGGGAACAATGAGCAGTTCTTC. It yields the protein CASSQVGNNEQFF.

The table lists this clonotype with a few counts. The J gene is TRBJ2-7, the V gene TRBV6-2 or TRBV6-3; possibly TRBD2 for D (5 bases). The CDR3 runs 15 residues. Trimming stripped 8 bases from V and 1 base from J, with 18 bases between. Per germline, CDR1 MNHEY and CDR2 SVGEGT. CDR3 residues: CASLFRVEGSYEQYV. CDR3 sequence (DNA): TGTGCCAGCCTCTTTCGAGTAGAGGGATCCTACGAGCAGTACGTC.

The table lists this clonotype with many counts. The rearrangement joins TRBV27 to TRBJ1-1; TRBD1 matches at 10 bases. Germline V lookup: CDR1 MNHEY, CDR2 SMNVEV (reference sequence). The CDR3 contains 16 residues. V was pared by 3 bases and J by 3 bases, with 7 bases of the junction left unmatched. The CDR3 nucleotides read TGTGCCAGCAGTTTTCACCGGGACAGGGGATACACTGAAGCTTTCTTT. Protein sequence: CASSFHRDRGYTEAFF.

In its sample, this clonotype was seen many times. The J gene is TRBJ2-5, the V gene TRBV7-2, with D unclear. Trimming shortened V by 6 bases and J by 2 bases, and 13 bases separated the two germline ends. CDR1 is SGHTA, CDR2 FQGNSA, per germline. This CDR3 region has 14 residues. The CDR3 spells CASRKDGVQETQYF. CDR3 sequence (DNA): TGTGCCAGCAGAAAGGACGGAGTACAAGAGACCCAGTACTTC.

The chain is built from TRBV5-6 and TRBJ1-1, with unresolved D. Germline-derived CDR1 and CDR2 are SGHDT and YYEEEE. This CDR3 spans 13 amino acids. With 0 bases removed from V and 6 bases from J, the gap between germline ends came to 9 bases. The CDR3 DNA reads TGTGCCAGCAGCTTGGTTCAGTCACCTGAAGCTTTCTTT. Protein: CASSLVQSPEAFF.

This clonotype has more than one count but fewer than ten. V is TRBV28 and J is TRBJ1-1; 7 bases agree with TRBD1. This CDR3 contains 13 residues. The V and J ends lost 6 bases and 5 bases, in that order; junction bases with no gene match: 6. CDR1 is MDHEN, CDR2 SYDVKM, per germline. The CDR3 DNA follows: TGTGCCAGCAGAGACAGGGTTGGGACTGAAGCTTTCTTT. Its translation: CASRDRVGTEAFF.

This rearrangement joins TRBV9 to TRBJ2-2, with 8 bases fitting TRBD2. The CDR3 extends over 16 amino acids. Germline assignment: CDR1 SGDLS and CDR2 YYNGEE. J gave up 8 bases and V 4 bases, and 13 bases lay outside the gene matches. CDR3 protein: CASSPPGRGARGELFF. DNA for the CDR3: TGTGCCAGCAGCCCCCCGGGGCGGGGGGCGAGAGGGGAGCTGTTTTTT. Full variable domain (missing parts from reference TRBV9 and TRBJ2-2): DSGVTQTPKHLITATGQRVTLRCSPRSGDLSVYWYQQSLDQGLQFLIQYYNGEERAKGNILERFSAQQFPDLHSELNLSSLELGDSALYFCASSPPGRGARGELFFGEGSRLTVL.

This clonotype occurred many times. The chain joins TRBV5-1 to TRBJ1-4, with D unresolved. V was trimmed by 3 bases and J by 0 bases, leaving 15 bases between them. The CDR3 consists of 17 residues. Germline lookup yields CDR1 SGHRS and CDR2 YFSETQ. CDR3 sequence (DNA): TGCGCCAGCAGCTCCGACGGCCTCGTCGCAACTAATGAAAAACTGTTTTTT. Protein sequence: CASSSDGLVATNEKLFF.

The V and J genes are TRBV19 and TRBJ1-1, with 11 bases aligning to TRBD1. CDR1 is LNHDA, CDR2 SQIVND, per germline (reference sequence). The CDR3 covers 13 residues. This CDR3 reads CAVTGQGATEAFF. The CDR3 nucleotides are TGTGCAGTGACCGGACAGGGGGCCACTGAAGCTTTCTTT. The full variable domain, completed using reference TRBV19 and TRBJ1-1, is DGGITQSPKYLFRKEGQNVTLSCEQNLNHDAMYWYRQDPGQGLRLIYYSQIVNDFQKGDIAEGYSVSREKKESFPLTVTSAQKNPTAFYLCAVTGQGATEAFFGQGTRLTVV.

The gene calls are TRBV7-2 and TRBJ2-1; possibly TRBD2 for D (7 bases). The ends were cut back, 8 bases at V and 4 bases at J, with 15 bases in the middle. The CDR3 sequence is 14 residues long. CDR1 is SGHTA and CDR2 is FQGNSA in the germline V gene. The CDR3 loop is CASDLGGGYNEQFF. The CDR3 nucleotides read TGTGCCAGCGACTTGGGAGGGGGGTACAATGAGCAGTTCTTC.

V usage is TRBV5-1 and J usage is TRBJ2-1; maybe TRBD2 (5 bases). Trimming shortened V by 0 bases and J by 5 bases, and 15 bases separated the two germline ends. Germline CDR1 is SGHRS and CDR2 is YFSETQ. The CDR3 contains 16 residues. The CDR3 region is CASSLEIMSGNNEQFF. CDR3 bases: TGCGCCAGCAGCTTGGAAATAATGTCGGGAAACAATGAGCAGTTCTTC.

The chain couples TRBV4-3 to TRBJ1-6; unclear D gene. The V end lost 1 base, the J end lost 4 bases, and 14 bases lay between the germline ends. The CDR3 extends over 17 amino acids. Germline CDR1 is LGHNA and CDR2 is YSLEER. CDR3 amino acids: CASSQGRGRAYNSPLHF. DNA for the CDR3: TGCGCCAGCAGCCAAGGCCGGGGTAGAGCTTATAATTCACCCCTCCACTTT.

The table lists this clonotype with a few counts. The gene calls are TRBV4-3 and TRBJ2-7; 7 nucleotides line up with TRBD2. Germline V gene data show CDR1 as LGHNA and CDR2 as YSLEER. Germline trimming cut 0 bases from V and 7 bases from J; bases unmatched to any gene: 9. This CDR3 has 15 residues. CDR3 in amino acids: CASSQEGRGWGEQYF. CDR3 sequence (DNA): TGCGCCAGCAGCCAAGAGGGGAGGGGCTGGGGGGAGCAGTACTTC.

This chain links TRBV20-1 with TRBJ2-1, with D possibly called TRBD1 or TRBD2 (5 bases each). The V end was cut by 4 bases, the J end by 5 bases, with 15 bases between. Germline V gives CDR1 DFQATT, CDR2 SNEGSKA (reference sequence). The CDR3 sequence is 14 residues long. The CDR3 region is CSAIRDLSDNEQFF. In DNA, the CDR3 is TGCAGTGCTATTAGGGACCTCTCGGACAATGAGCAGTTCTTC.

This clonotype turned up a few times. This rearrangement joins TRBV2 to TRBJ1-2, with unresolved D. Germline CDR1 SNHLY, CDR2 FYNNEI. This CDR3 has 11 amino acids. The V gene lost 2 bases and the J gene lost 8 bases, with 6 bases spanning the gap. This CDR3 is CASSEYRGYTF. CDR3 in DNA: TGTGCCAGCAGTGAATATAGAGGCTACACCTTC.

A few counts support this clonotype. The chain is built from TRBV12-3 or TRBV12-4 and TRBJ1-1, with D perhaps matching TRBD1 (6 bases). V lost 1 base to trimming and J lost 8 bases, with 11 bases between them. The CDR3 runs to 13 residues. CDR3 in amino acids: CASSLGGPGEAFF. The CDR3 region has the DNA TGTGCCAGCAGTTTAGGGGGGCCTGGGGAAGCTTTCTTT.

This clonotype was recorded many times. The chain recombines TRBV7-2 with TRBJ2-1; D unclear. The ends were cut back, 1 base at V and 5 bases at J, with 12 bases in the middle. There are 15 residues in the CDR3. CDR1 SGHTA and CDR2 FQGNSA come from the germline V gene. The DNA for the CDR3 is TGTGCCAGCAGCTTAGGAACTGCGCGGAACAATGAGCAGTTCTTC. This gives the protein CASSLGTARNNEQFF.

A few counts support this clonotype. J is TRBJ2-7 and V is TRBV3-1, with 7 bases identical to TRBD1. Germline CDR1 reads LGHDT; CDR2 reads YNNKEL (reference sequence). V gave up 8 bases and J gave up 0 bases; unmatched junction bases: 7. The CDR3 length is 14 residues. The CDR3 region has the DNA TGTGCCAGCGCAACTCGGGACAGCTCCTACGAGCAGTACTTC. This sequence encodes CASATRDSSYEQYF.

This clonotype has only a few counts. The V gene is TRBV6-1, the J gene TRBJ2-2; possibly TRBD2 for D (5 bases). Germline V lookup: CDR1 MNHNS, CDR2 SASEGT. Trimming took off 6 bases at V and 4 bases at J, with 15 bases between the two ends. This CDR3 is 15 amino acids long. The CDR3 DNA reads TGTGCCAGCAGGAGGGAACAAAGCAGCACCGGGGAGCTGTTTTTT. The encoded protein is CASRREQSSTGELFF.

Notes on this clonotype: It is likely a read error, because the conserved phenylalanine at the end of the CDR3 is missing. The chain joins TRBV28 to TRBJ2-5, with 7 bases matching TRBD2. This CDR3 is built from 14 residues. Germline V gene data show CDR1 as MDHEN and CDR2 as SYDVKM. V shed 4 bases, J shed 4 bases, and the junction held 6 bases outside the gene matches. The DNA of the CDR3 is TGTGCCAGCAGTTCGGGTCGGGGGGTAGAGACCCAGTACTAC. The encoded protein is CASSSGRGVETQYY.

This clonotype has a handful of counts. The genes are TRBV6-2 or TRBV6-3 and TRBJ2-5, with 7 nucleotides matching TRBD1. J was trimmed by 2 bases and V by 1 base; bases with no gene match: 10. Germline lookup yields CDR1 MNHEY and CDR2 SVGEGT. The CDR3 totals 17 residues. The CDR3 spells CASSYLPLGQRQETQYF. The CDR3 DNA reads TGTGCCAGCAGTTACTTACCGTTGGGACAGAGACAAGAGACCCAGTACTTC.

This chain links TRBV3-1 with TRBJ2-3; D not certain. CDR1 is LGHDT, CDR2 YNNKEL, per germline (reference sequence). Between the trimmed V and J ends, which lost 4 bases and 1 base, there was a span of 9 bases. The length of the CDR3 is 14 residues. CDR3 residues: CASSPRYGTDTQYF. CDR3 nucleotide sequence: TGTGCCAGCAGCCCCCGATATGGCACAGATACGCAGTATTTT.

This clonotype was counted many times. The chain couples TRBV5-1 to TRBJ2-3, with D possibly being TRBD2 (5 bases). Germline values: CDR1 SGHRS, CDR2 YFSETQ. This CDR3 has 14 residues. The V end was cut by 0 bases, the J end by 2 bases, with 7 bases between. CDR3 DNA sequence: TGCGCCAGCAGCTTGGGGGGAGACACAGATACGCAGTATTTT. Translating it yields CASSLGGDTDTQYF.